This is a list of T cell receptor beta chains from one sample in a study of cytomegalovirus exposure and HLA in healthy donors. The repertoire was sequenced with immunoSEQ multiplex PCR; TCRdb's copy has only in-frame clones and lacks some. This sample has 100,000 to 150,000 clones, with approximately 94% found just once. The specimen was PBMCs. Receptors originate from a woman aged 18-29 years in good health and CMV-seronegative. Each CDR3 is given with its conserved first and last residue. Fields, in order: clone size, J gene, D gene, V gene, CDR3 DNA, CDR3 protein. D genes are given only for firm matches. Some rows have no size entry. The others give once, few or many, or a class for an expanded clone.

>once|TRBJ1-2|.|TRBV28
TGTGCCAGCAGCTCCGGACAGAACTATGGCTACACCTTC
CASSSGQNYGYTF
>.|TRBJ2-1|.|TRBV20-1
TGCAGTGCTAGTCGCCCGGATGAGCAGTTCTTC
CSASRPDEQFF
>.|TRBJ2-7|.|TRBV6-5
TGTGCCAGCAGTGGGGACTCGTCTTACTACGAGCAGTACTTC
CASSGDSSYYEQYF
>.|TRBJ2-7|TRBD1|TRBV5-4
TGTGCCAGCACCAGGGGAACAGGGGGCACCCTCCACGAGCAGTACTTC
CASTRGTGGTLHEQYF
>.|TRBJ1-1|TRBD1|TRBV7-6
TGTGCCAGCAGCCCAGGGGGGCTGAACACTGAAGCTTTCTTT
CASSPGGLNTEAFF
>.|TRBJ2-6|TRBD1|TRBV28
TGTGCCAGCAGTCAACTGACAGGGGTCTCTGGGGCCAACGTCCTGACTTTC
CASSQLTGVSGANVLTF
>.|TRBJ1-1|TRBD1|TRBV18
TGTGCCAGCTCAGAAGGGACAGGTAGGGATGCGGCTTTCTTT
CASSEGTGRDAAFF
>.|TRBJ2-1|.|TRBV7-8
TGTGCCAGCAGCTTAGTCGCGGGTCCCTACAATGAGCAGTTCTTC
CASSLVAGPYNEQFF
>.|TRBJ1-1|.|TRBV7-8
TGTGCCAGCAGTGGGGGGGGTGAGACCGAAGCTTTCTTT
CASSGGGETEAFF
>.|TRBJ1-4|.|TRBV6-5
TGTGCCAGCACCGCGGGGCCCGGCTTTGTTCGGCTGTTTTTT
CASTAGPGFVRLFF
>.|TRBJ1-1|.|TRBV19
TGTGCCAGTAGTATAAACAGGGTCGCTGAAGCTTTCTTT
CASSINRVAEAFF
>.|TRBJ1-4|TRBD1|TRBV6-5
TGTGCCAGCAGTGTAACAGGGGGCGCGGGTGAAAAACTGTTTTTT
CASSVTGGAGEKLFF
>.|TRBJ2-3|.|TRBV4-1
TGCGCCAGCAGCAGGGTGGAGGACACAGATACGCAGTATTTT
CASSRVEDTDTQYF
>.|TRBJ1-5|TRBD1|TRBV4-1
TGCGCCAGCAGCGTGGGACAGATCAATCAGCCCCAGCATTTT
CASSVGQINQPQHF
>.|TRBJ2-1|TRBD2|TRBV7-9
TGTGCCAGCAGCTCACACTCGTCACGAACTAGCGGGAGAAGGAATGAGCAGTTCTTC
CASSSHSSRTSGRRNEQFF
>.|TRBJ1-4|.|TRBV5-1
TGCGCCAGCGGCACGGGAGACCCCGCTGAACTGTTTTTT
CASGTGDPAELFF
>.|TRBJ1-1|.|TRBV6-1
TGTGTCGGCGGGGACTGGGGTTTAGTCTCTGAAGCTTTCTTT
CVGGDWGLVSEAFF
>.|TRBJ2-1|TRBD1|TRBV2
TGTGCCAGCACCGGGACAGGGGACCATTCCTACAATGAGCAGTTCTTC
CASTGTGDHSYNEQFF
>once|TRBJ2-2|TRBD2|TRBV7-3
TGTGCCAGCAGCCGGACTAGCGGGGGGGCGGTTGGCGGGGAGCTGTTTTTT
CASSRTSGGAVGGELFF
>.|TRBJ2-2|.|TRBV7-8
TGTGCCAGCAGCTCGTATCATGGAGGCACCGGGGAGCTGTTTTTT
CASSSYHGGTGELFF
>.|TRBJ2-7|.|TRBV7-8
TGTGCCAGCAGCTTAGACGGGAGTAAGTACGAGCAGTACTTC
CASSLDGSKYEQYF
>.|TRBJ2-3|TRBD2|TRBV5-4
TGTGCCAGCAGCCCTAGCGGGGGGGCTGGAGATACGCAGTATTTT
CASSPSGGAGDTQYF
>.|TRBJ1-5|.|TRBV19
TGTGCCAGTAGTATCCTTTGGCGGGATAGCAATCAGCCCCAGCATTTT
CASSILWRDSNQPQHF
>.|TRBJ2-7|TRBD2|TRBV30
TGTGCCTGGAGCCCGCTAGCGGGAGGGCACGACCACGAGCAGTACTTC
CAWSPLAGGHDHEQYF
>.|TRBJ2-7|TRBD1|TRBV6-5
TGTGCCAGCAGAAAGACAGGGATCCCCTACGAGCAGTACTTC
CASRKTGIPYEQYF
>.|TRBJ2-6|.|TRBV4-1
TGCGCCAGCAGCCAAGAGTCGGGGAGCAGCTCTGGGGCCAACGTCCTGACTTTC
CASSQESGSSSGANVLTF
>.|TRBJ2-1|.|TRBV11-1
TGTGCCAGCAGCACCCAACAGACTAGAACCTACAATGAGCAGTTCTTC
CASSTQQTRTYNEQFF
>.|TRBJ2-3|.|TRBV5-1
TGCGCCAGCAGCTTTATACAGATGGAGGCGGATACGCAGTATTTT
CASSFIQMEADTQYF
>.|TRBJ2-1|.|TRBV27
TGTGCCAGCAGTTGGAGAGGGGGTGGGGGATACAATGAGCAGTTCTTC
CASSWRGGGGYNEQFF
>.|TRBJ1-2|.|TRBV6-4
TGTGCCAGCAGTGGCGGGGACTATGGCTACACCTTC
CASSGGDYGYTF
>few|TRBJ2-1|.|TRBV4-2
TGTGCCAGCAGCCAAGATCAACAGGCCATCAATGAGCAGTTCTTC
CASSQDQQAINEQFF
>.|TRBJ1-4|.|TRBV28
TGTGCCAGCAGTTTAGTCGTCGGGGGTAGGGCTAATGAAAAACTGTTTTTT
CASSLVVGGRANEKLFF
>.|TRBJ2-6|.|TRBV28
TGTGCCAGCACCCGTGGGCAAGCTGGGGCCAACGTCCTGACTTTC
CASTRGQAGANVLTF
>once|TRBJ1-1|.|TRBV9
TGTGCCAGCAGCGTAGCAGGAGGGTCCGATTCAGGGAACACTGAAGCTTTCTTT
CASSVAGGSDSGNTEAFF
>.|TRBJ1-1|.|TRBV9
TGTGCCAGCAGCCCCCGCACTGAAGCTTTCTTT
CASSPRTEAFF
>.|TRBJ2-3|.|TRBV27
TGTGCCAGCAGTCCCTCAATGGCTAGCGTTAACACAGATACGCAGTATTTT
CASSPSMASVNTDTQYF
>.|TRBJ1-1|.|TRBV4-2
TGTGCCAGCAGCCAAGTCGCAGGGATCGACACTGAAGCTTTCTTT
CASSQVAGIDTEAFF
>.|TRBJ2-2|TRBD1|TRBV28
TGTGCCAGCAGTTTATTAGGACAGGGCGTTGGGAACACCGGGGAGCTGTTTTTT
CASSLLGQGVGNTGELFF
>.|TRBJ2-4|.|TRBV12-2
TGTGCAAGTCGCCCGGACAGGTCGGACATTCAGTACTTC
CASRPDRSDIQYF
>.|TRBJ2-7|.|TRBV2
TGTGCCAGCACTGAGGAGGGACGGACATACGAGCAGTACTTC
CASTEEGRTYEQYF
>.|TRBJ2-5|.|TRBV30
TGTGCCTGGAGGACGACTGGAGAAGAGACCCAGTACTTC
CAWRTTGEETQYF
>.|TRBJ2-2|.|TRBV25-1
TGTGCCAGCATTAGGGGGGGCAGTGACACCGGGGAGCTGTTTTTT
CASIRGGSDTGELFF
>.|TRBJ1-2|TRBD1|TRBV28
TGTGCCAGCAGTTTAAGGGAGGACAGGCGGGACTATGGCTACACCTTC
CASSLREDRRDYGYTF
>.|TRBJ1-1|.|TRBV6-6
TGTGCCAGCTATGCAATCGGGTGGAGGAGCACTGAAGCTTTCTTT
CASYAIGWRSTEAFF